This TCR beta chain was identified during a study of cytomegalovirus exposure and HLA in healthy donors. Study results and caveats: Trimming of TCR beta V- and J-genes showed a link, identified in a later analysis, to a missense DCLRE1C variant. TCR beta sequences numbering around 15,000 were associated with HLA alleles at 0.05 false discovery rate in a later analysis.

Among the donors, all were healthy bone marrow donors. It was with 60 Vbeta and 13 Jbeta primers that the PCR ran. TCRdb's copy holds only in-frame clones and misses some; the assay was immunoSEQ multiplex PCR. The sample records roughly 190,000 clones, more than 75% being singletons. Comments on this clone: Its target is unknown.

This sequence originates from a woman between 50 and 59 years old in good health and CMV-seropositive. Sequenced sample: PBMCs.

CDR3 DNA: TGTGCCATCAGTGGGGGCCGGCAGGCTAATGAAAAACTGTTTTTT. Translation: CAISGGRQANEKLFF. This chain connects TRBV10-3 to TRBJ1-4; D might be TRBD1 (5 bases). This CDR3 comprises 15 residues. Germline CDR1 is ENHRY and CDR2 is SYGVKD. V shed 4 bases and J shed 3 bases, with 12 bases lying between them.